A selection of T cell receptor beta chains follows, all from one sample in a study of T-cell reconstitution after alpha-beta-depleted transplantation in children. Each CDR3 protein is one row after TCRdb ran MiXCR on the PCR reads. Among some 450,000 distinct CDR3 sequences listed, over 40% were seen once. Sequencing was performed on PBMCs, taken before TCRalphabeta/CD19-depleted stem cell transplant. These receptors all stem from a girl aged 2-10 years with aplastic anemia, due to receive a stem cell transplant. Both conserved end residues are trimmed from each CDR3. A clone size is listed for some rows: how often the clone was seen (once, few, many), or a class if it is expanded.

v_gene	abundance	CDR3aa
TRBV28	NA	ASSLPAGGRDTQY
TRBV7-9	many	ASSFTGTGGSTEAF
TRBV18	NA	ASSPTGQGRFKNIQY
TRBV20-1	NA	SKNGGRDEQF
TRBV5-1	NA	ASSLDSGEKLF
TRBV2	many	ASSTGTSGVEQY
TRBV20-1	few	SASGANEQF
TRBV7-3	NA	ASSPYSATLTDTQY
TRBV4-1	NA	ASSQESPGAADTQY
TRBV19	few	ASSRQARSMENTEAF
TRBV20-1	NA	SARGYIRASGSSSEQF
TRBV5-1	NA	ASSLSGAGAQPQH
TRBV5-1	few	ASSFAATDTQY
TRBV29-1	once	SVSYQETQY
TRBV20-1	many	SAVTGGTQY
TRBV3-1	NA	ASSPRAGLLTDTQY
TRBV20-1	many	SAPWTGAAYEQY
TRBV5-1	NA	ASSARGTGALNEQF